The next 20 T cell receptor beta chains were all read from a single sample in a study of OX40 agonist ivuxolimab in advanced cancers. Here immunoSEQ multiplex PCR was the method, and the copy in TCRdb shows in-frame clones only, minus some. The data show 65,000 to 70,000 clones, approximately 90% seen once. This specimen consisted of CD4+ or CD8+ T cells sorted from blood, obtained in a trial of the OX40 agonist ivuxolimab. Receptors were obtained from an adult with an advanced solid tumor such as melanoma, head and neck, liver or kidney cancer.

The chain employs TRBV25-1 and TRBJ1-2; D is unresolved. The CDR3 runs 13 residues. The V and J ends lost 2 bases and 8 bases respectively, with 12 bases between them. Germline CDR1 and CDR2: MGHDK and SYGVNS. Written as DNA, the CDR3 is TGTGCCAGCAGTGAACACCGTAGTATAGGCTACACCTTC. Residues: CASSEHRSIGYTF.

This chain uses TRBV27 with TRBJ1-5; no clear D gene. V was cut by 3 bases and J by 5 bases, with 8 bases left in between. Germline CDR1 MNHEY, CDR2 SMNVEV (reference sequence). This CDR3 is 13 amino acids long. The CDR3 region is CASSFSTDQPQHF. The CDR3 DNA follows: TGTGCCAGCAGTTTTTCGACCGATCAGCCCCAGCATTTT.

The chain uses TRBV10-3 and TRBJ1-1; possible D gene TRBD1, 5 bases. V lost 0 bases to trimming and J lost 1 base, with 9 bases between them. The CDR3 sequence is 15 residues long. The germline V gene encodes CDR1 ENHRY and CDR2 SYGVKD. In nucleotides, the CDR3 is TGTGCCATCAGTGAGTCGACAGCCGGGAACACTGAAGCTTTCTTT. The encoded protein is CAISESTAGNTEAFF.

This sequence joins TRBV19 and TRBJ1-1; 7 bases are shared with TRBD1. After removal of 1 base from V and 1 base from J, the junction contained 0 bases not matched to a gene. Germline-derived CDR1 and CDR2 are LNHDA and SQIVND (reference sequence). There are 14 residues in the CDR3. The CDR3 protein is CASSIGQGNTEAFF. The CDR3, as DNA: TGTGCCAGTAGTATAGGACAGGGGAACACTGAAGCTTTCTTT.

The V and J genes are TRBV9 and TRBJ1-2, with TRBD1 matching over 7 bases. This CDR3 region has 13 residues. The germline V gene encodes CDR1 SGDLS and CDR2 YYNGEE. V lost 3 bases to trimming and J lost 3 bases; unmatched junction nucleotides: 2. Here the CDR3 reads CASSGTGDYGYTF. Here the CDR3 DNA reads TGTGCCAGCAGCGGAACAGGGGACTATGGCTACACCTTC.

The chain joins TRBV30 to TRBJ2-1, with TRBD1 matching 7 bases. Germline V CDR1 and CDR2: GTSNPN, SVGIG (reference sequence). CDR3 length equals 13 residues. After removal of 0 bases from V and 6 bases from J, the junction contained 2 bases not matched to a gene. The CDR3 DNA reads as TGTGCCTGGAGTGTAGCAGGGGGCAATGAGCAGTTCTTC. It specifies CAWSVAGGNEQFF.

The chain combines TRBV30 with TRBJ2-1; 10 positions agree with TRBD1. Unmatched junction bases numbered 2, after V lost 1 base and J lost 14 bases. The CDR3 has 11 residues. CDR1 and CDR2 (germline): GTSNPN, SVGIG (reference sequence). CDR3: CAWSAGQGEFF. The CDR3 nucleotides read TGTGCCTGGAGTGCCGGACAGGGGGAGTTCTTC.

This clone was counted a few times. The CDR3 spells CASSQAGLAGLSSYEQYF. In nucleotides, the CDR3 is TGTGCCAGCAGCCAGGCGGGACTAGCGGGTCTAAGCTCCTACGAGCAGTACTTC. V and J are TRBV4-2 and TRBJ2-7; 12 bases map to TRBD2. The ends lost 3 bases at V and 0 bases at J; junction bases unmatched: 9. Germline-derived CDR1 and CDR2 are LGHNA and YNFKEQ. The CDR3 loop spans 18 amino acids.

CDR3 in amino acids: CASSQKGAGNEKLFF. The CDR3 DNA is TGTGCCAGCAGCCAAAAGGGGGCCGGTAATGAAAAACTGTTTTTT. The rearrangement uses TRBV4-2 and TRBJ1-4; TRBD1 agrees at 7 bases. CDR3 size: 15 residues. V lost 2 bases and J lost 4; bases outside the gene matches: 4. The germline gives CDR1 LGHNA, CDR2 YNFKEQ.

The V gene is TRBV7-6, the J gene TRBJ2-5; 7 positions match TRBD1. V was clipped by 1 base and J by 5 bases; unmatched bases: 7. The germline V gene encodes CDR1 SGHVS and CDR2 FNYEAQ. The CDR3 extends over 15 amino acids. The CDR3 spells CASSLDVDRHETQYF. In DNA form, the CDR3 reads TGTGCCAGCAGCTTAGATGTGGACAGGCACGAGACCCAGTACTTC.

The gene calls are TRBV30 and TRBJ1-2, with 7 bases fitting TRBD1. The CDR3 totals 15 residues. Germline trimming cut 4 bases from V and 2 bases from J; bases unmatched to any gene: 10. Germline loops: CDR1 GTSNPN, CDR2 SVGIG (reference sequence). The CDR3 loop reads CAWTFWGTANYGYTF. CDR3 in DNA: TGTGCCTGGACCTTCTGGGGGACAGCCAACTATGGCTACACCTTC.

The chain couples TRBV4-2 to TRBJ2-7; no clear D gene. The V end was cut by 4 bases, the J end by 0 bases, with 13 bases between. The CDR3 spans 15 residues. Germline values: CDR1 LGHNA, CDR2 YNFKEQ. In DNA, the CDR3 is TGTGCCAGCAGCCTAAGACAACTTCCCTCCTACGAGCAGTACTTC. This encodes CASSLRQLPSYEQYF.

The J gene is TRBJ1-6, the V gene TRBV27; TRBD1 matches at 10 bases. Trimming cost V 3 bases and J 9 bases; bases outside gene matches: 2. Per germline, CDR1 MNHEY and CDR2 SMNVEV (reference sequence). This CDR3 comprises 14 residues. CDR3 loop: CASSFGQGVSPLHF. The CDR3 bases are TGTGCCAGCAGTTTCGGACAGGGGGTTTCACCCCTCCACTTT.

The CDR3 here is CASSSGLAGGIHNEQFF. As DNA, the CDR3 is TGTGCCAGCAGCTCGGGACTAGCGGGGGGGATACACAATGAGCAGTTCTTC. The chain recombines TRBV7-6 with TRBJ2-1, with 16 bases aligning to TRBD2. Germline trimming cut 4 bases from V and 5 bases from J; bases unmatched to any gene: 5. The germline CDR1 and CDR2 sequences are SGHVS and FNYEAQ. The CDR3 sequence is 17 residues long.

V gene TRBV27 combines with J gene TRBJ1-2; TRBD1 aligns across 7 bases. Per the germline V gene, CDR1 is MNHEY and CDR2 is SMNVEV (reference sequence). CDR3 size: 14 residues. V lost 3 bases, J lost 2 bases, and 3 bases stayed unmatched. CDR3 region: CASSFQGENYGYTF. Here the CDR3 DNA reads TGTGCCAGCAGTTTCCAGGGGGAGAACTATGGCTACACCTTC.

This chain joins TRBV28 and TRBJ2-7, with D possibly being TRBD1 or TRBD2 (7 bases each). Germline CDR1 reads MDHEN; CDR2 reads SYDVKM. V lost 6 bases and J 5 bases, leaving 20 bases between the germline ends. The CDR3 spans 15 residues. DNA of the CDR3: TGTGCCAGCAGCACCCTGGGGAGGGGGCAACACGAGCAGTACTTC. Amino acid sequence: CASSTLGRGQHEQYF.

The V and J genes are TRBV27 and TRBJ1-1; 10 nucleotides line up with TRBD1. Germline V lookup: CDR1 MNHEY, CDR2 SMNVEV (reference sequence). With 5 bases clipped from V and 11 bases from J, the junction kept 11 bases outside the gene matches. The CDR3 consists of 14 residues. CDR3 sequence reads: CASSLAGTGVGAFF. The CDR3 nucleotides are TGTGCCAGCAGTCTCGCCGGGACAGGGGTGGGGGCTTTCTTT.

Within the sample, this clone is medium-sized. The rearrangement joins TRBV14 to TRBJ1-1; tentatively, D is TRBD1 (6 bases). Deletions cut 1 base from V and 8 bases from J, with 11 bases between. The CDR3 runs to 13 residues. Germline-derived CDR1 and CDR2 are SGHDN and FVKESK. The CDR3 DNA is TGTGCCAGCAGCCAAGGCGGGACAAGAGAAGCTTTCTTT. Its translation: CASSQGGTREAFF.

This clone was found once. The gene calls are TRBV4-3 and TRBJ2-5; the D is unclear. The V gene lost 0 bases and the J gene lost 2 bases, with 10 bases spanning the gap. This CDR3 comprises 15 residues. CDR1 and CDR2 (germline): LGHNA, YSLEER. CDR3 protein: CASSQEARYQETQYF. CDR3 bases: TGCGCCAGCAGCCAAGAAGCAAGGTATCAAGAGACCCAGTACTTC.

The rearrangement links TRBV27 to TRBJ2-7; a possible D gene is TRBD1 (6 bases). The CDR3 loop spans 14 amino acids. Germline values: CDR1 MNHEY, CDR2 SMNVEV (reference sequence). Trimming took 4 bases from V and 0 from J, leaving 10 bases between them. DNA for the CDR3: TGTGCCAGCAGTTCGAGGGGGAGCTCCTACGAGCAGTACTTC. Amino acid sequence: CASSSRGSSYEQYF.